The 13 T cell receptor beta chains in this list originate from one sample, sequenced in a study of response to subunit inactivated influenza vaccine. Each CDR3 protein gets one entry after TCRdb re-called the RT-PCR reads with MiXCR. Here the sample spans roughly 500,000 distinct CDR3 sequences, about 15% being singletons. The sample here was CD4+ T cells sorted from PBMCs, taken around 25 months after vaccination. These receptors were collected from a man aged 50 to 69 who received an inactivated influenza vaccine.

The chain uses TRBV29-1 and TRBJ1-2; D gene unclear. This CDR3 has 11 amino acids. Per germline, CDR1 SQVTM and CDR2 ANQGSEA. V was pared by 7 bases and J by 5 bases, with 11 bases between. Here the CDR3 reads CSAGKEYGYTF. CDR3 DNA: TGCAGCGCCGGAAAAGAATATGGCTACACCTTC.

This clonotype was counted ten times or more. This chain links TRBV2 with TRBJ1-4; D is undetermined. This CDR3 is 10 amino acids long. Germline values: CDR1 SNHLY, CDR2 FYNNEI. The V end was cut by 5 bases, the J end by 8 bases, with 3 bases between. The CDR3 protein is CASSREKLFF. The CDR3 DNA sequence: TGTGCCAGCAGTAGGGAAAAACTGTTTTTT.

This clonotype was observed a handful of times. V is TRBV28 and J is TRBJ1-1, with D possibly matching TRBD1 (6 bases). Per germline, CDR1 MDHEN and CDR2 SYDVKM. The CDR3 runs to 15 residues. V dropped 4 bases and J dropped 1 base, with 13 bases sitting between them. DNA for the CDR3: TGTGCCAGCAGTTCCCCAGGGGCGCCGAACACTGAAGCTTTCTTT. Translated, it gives CASSSPGAPNTEAFF. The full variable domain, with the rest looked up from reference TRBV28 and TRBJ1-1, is DVKVTQSSRYLVKRTGEKVFLECVQDMDHENMFWYRQDPGLGLRLIYFSYDVKMKEKGDIPEGYSVSREKKERFSLILESASTNQTSMYLCASSSPGAPNTEAFFGQGTRLTVV.

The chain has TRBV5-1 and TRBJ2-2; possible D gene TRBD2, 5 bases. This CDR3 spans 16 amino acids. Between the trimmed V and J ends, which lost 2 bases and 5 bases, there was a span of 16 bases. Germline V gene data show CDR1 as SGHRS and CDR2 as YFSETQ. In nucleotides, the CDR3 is TGCGCCAGCAGCTTTCGACTAAGTCAAGGTACCGGGGAGCTGTTTTTT. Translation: CASSFRLSQGTGELFF.

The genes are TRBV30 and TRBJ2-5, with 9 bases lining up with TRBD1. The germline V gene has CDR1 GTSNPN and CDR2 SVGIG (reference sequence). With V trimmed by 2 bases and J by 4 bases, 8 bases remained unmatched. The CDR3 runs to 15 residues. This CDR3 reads CAWSPYRGPLETQYF. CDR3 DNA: TGTGCCTGGAGTCCGTACAGGGGGCCTTTAGAGACCCAGTACTTC. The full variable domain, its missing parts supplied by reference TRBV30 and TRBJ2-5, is SQTIHQWPATLVQPVGSPLSLECTVEGTSNPNLYWYRQAAGRGLQLLFYSVGIGQISSEVPQNLSASRPQDRQFILSSKKLLLSDSGFYLCAWSPYRGPLETQYFGPGTRLLVL.

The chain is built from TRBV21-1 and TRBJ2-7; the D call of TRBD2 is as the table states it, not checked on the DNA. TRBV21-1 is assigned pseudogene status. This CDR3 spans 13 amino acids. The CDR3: CASARANTYEQYF. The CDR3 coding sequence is TGTGCCAGCGCACGGGCCAACACCTACGAGCAGTACTTC.

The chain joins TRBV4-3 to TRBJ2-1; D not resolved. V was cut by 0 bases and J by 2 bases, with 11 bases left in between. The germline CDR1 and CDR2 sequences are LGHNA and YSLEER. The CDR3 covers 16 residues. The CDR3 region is CASSQDSGDAYNEQFF. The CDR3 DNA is TGCGCCAGCAGCCAAGATTCCGGAGACGCCTACAATGAGCAGTTCTTC.

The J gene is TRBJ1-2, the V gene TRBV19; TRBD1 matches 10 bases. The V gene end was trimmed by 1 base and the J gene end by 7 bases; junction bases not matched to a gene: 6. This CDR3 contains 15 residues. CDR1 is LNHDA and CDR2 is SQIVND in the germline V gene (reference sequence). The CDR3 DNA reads TGTGCCAGTAGTATAGCCGGGACAGGGGTCCTTGGCTACACCTTC. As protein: CASSIAGTGVLGYTF. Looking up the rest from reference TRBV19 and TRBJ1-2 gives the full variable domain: DGGITQSPKYLFRKEGQNVTLSCEQNLNHDAMYWYRQDPGQGLRLIYYSQIVNDFQKGDIAEGYSVSREKKESFPLTVTSAQKNPTAFYLCASSIAGTGVLGYTFGSGTRLTVV.

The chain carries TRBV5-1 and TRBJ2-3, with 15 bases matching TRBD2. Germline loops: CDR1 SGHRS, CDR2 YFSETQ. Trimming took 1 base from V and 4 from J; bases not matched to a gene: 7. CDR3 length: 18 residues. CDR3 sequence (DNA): TGCGCCAGCAGCTTGCCGGGACTAGCGGGGGGAGACTCAGATACGCAGTATTTT. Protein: CASSLPGLAGGDSDTQYF.

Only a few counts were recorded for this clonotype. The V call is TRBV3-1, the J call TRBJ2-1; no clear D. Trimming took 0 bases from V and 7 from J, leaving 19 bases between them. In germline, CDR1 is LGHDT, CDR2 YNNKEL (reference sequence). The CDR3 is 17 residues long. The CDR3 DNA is TGTGCCAGCAGCCAAGATCGACACGCCGGATTGAGGAATGAGCAGTTCTTC. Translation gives CASSQDRHAGLRNEQFF.

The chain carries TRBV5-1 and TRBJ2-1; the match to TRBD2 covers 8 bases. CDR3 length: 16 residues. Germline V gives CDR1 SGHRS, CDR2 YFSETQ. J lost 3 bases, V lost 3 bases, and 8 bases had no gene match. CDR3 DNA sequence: TGCGCCAGCAGCTCCGGGGGGACTAGTTTCTACAATGAGCAGTTCTTC. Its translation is CASSSGGTSFYNEQFF.

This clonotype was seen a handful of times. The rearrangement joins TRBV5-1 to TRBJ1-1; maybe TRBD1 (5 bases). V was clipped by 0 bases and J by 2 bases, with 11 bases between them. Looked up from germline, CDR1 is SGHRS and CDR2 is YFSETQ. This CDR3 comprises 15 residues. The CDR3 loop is CASSLAGGINTEAFF. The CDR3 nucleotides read TGCGCCAGCAGCTTGGCTGGGGGGATAAACACTGAAGCTTTCTTT.

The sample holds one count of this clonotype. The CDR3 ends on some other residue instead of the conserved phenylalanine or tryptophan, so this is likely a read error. The CDR3 here is CASSQGTPAAYEQYS. The CDR3 nucleotides are TGCGCCAGCAGCCAAGGGACCCCGGCGGCCTACGAGCAGTACTCC. The chain uses TRBV4-1 and TRBJ2-7; D remains unclear. This CDR3 is 15 amino acids long. Trimming cost V 1 base and J 2 bases, with 12 bases left between them. In germline, CDR1 is MGHRA, CDR2 YSYEKL.